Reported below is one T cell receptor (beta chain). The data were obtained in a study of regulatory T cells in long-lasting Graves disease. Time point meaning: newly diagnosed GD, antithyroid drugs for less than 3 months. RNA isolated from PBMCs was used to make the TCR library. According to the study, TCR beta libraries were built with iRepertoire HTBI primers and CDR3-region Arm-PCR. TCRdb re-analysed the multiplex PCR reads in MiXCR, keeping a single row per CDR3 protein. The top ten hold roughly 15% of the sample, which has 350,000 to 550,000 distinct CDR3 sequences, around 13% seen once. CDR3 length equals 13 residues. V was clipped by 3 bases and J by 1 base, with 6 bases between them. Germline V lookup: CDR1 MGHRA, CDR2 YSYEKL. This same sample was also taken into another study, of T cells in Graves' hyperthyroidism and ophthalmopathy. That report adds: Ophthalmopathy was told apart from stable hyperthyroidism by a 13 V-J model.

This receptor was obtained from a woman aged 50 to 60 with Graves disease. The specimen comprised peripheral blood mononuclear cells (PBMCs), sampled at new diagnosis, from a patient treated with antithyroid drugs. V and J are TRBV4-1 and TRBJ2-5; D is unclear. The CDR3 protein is CASSQASQETQYF. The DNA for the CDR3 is TGCGCCAGCAGCCAGGCGTCCCAAGAGACCCAGTACTTC.